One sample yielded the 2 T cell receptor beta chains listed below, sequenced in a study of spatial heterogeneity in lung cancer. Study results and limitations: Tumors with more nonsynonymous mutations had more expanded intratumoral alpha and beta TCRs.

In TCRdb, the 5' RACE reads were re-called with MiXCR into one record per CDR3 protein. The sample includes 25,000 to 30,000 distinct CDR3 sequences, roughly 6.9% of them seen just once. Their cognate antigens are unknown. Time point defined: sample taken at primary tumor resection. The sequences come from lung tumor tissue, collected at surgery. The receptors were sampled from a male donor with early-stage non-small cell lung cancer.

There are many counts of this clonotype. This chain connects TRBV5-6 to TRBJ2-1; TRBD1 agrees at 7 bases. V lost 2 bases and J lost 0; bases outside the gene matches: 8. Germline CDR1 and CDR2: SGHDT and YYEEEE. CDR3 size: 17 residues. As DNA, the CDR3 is TGTGCCAGCAGCTTTCCAGGGGGACCTCACTCCTACAATGAGCAGTTCTTC. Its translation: CASSFPGGPHSYNEQFF.

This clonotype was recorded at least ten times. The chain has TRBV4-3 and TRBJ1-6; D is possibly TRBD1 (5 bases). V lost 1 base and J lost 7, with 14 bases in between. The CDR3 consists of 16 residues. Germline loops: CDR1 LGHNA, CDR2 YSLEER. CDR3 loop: CASSQVTGAENSPLHF. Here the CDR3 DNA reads TGCGCCAGCAGCCAAGTTACCGGGGCAGAAAATTCACCCCTCCACTTT.